This T cell receptor beta chain was sequenced in a study of T cell repertoires in cytomegalovirus infection. As for the study in general: In public TCR beta signatures, there were indications of both CMV infection and matching HLA type. Regarding the study as a whole: HLA-C-restricted CMV-specific TCR beta clonotypes prevailed in the ex vivo response.

MiXCR, run by TCRdb on the reads, gives a single entry per CDR3 protein. The table has roughly 800,000 distinct CDR3 sequences, 29% seen once. Germline V gene sequence: CDR1 MGHRA, CDR2 YSYEKL. The CDR3 covers 12 residues. Trimming took off 11 bases at V and 1 base at J, with 10 bases between the two ends. Concerning this clonotype itself: Its antigen is not known.

The chain uses TRBV4-1 and TRBJ2-3; a weak D match, TRBD1 (6 bases). This receptor was obtained from a human donor in good health (CMV status not recorded). Some clones in this sample may be carry-over from other donors' samples. Sequenced here: cultured CD8+ T cells from PBMCs, sampled from culture after CMV antigen stimulation. Here the CDR3 DNA reads TGCGCCGCAGGGGTACGCACAGATACGCAGTATTTT. Translating gives CAAGVRTDTQYF.